Presented here are 4 T cell receptor beta chains from one specimen sequenced in a study of blood T cell repertoires in COVID-19. Measured with immunoSEQ multiplex PCR; TCRdb has only the in-frame clones, and not every one. The table has 250,000 to 300,000 clones, approximately 86% seen once. Input material: PBMCs or T cells enriched from blood (not recorded which). The source of these receptors is a woman under 40 who had recovered from COVID-19.

The chain uses TRBV7-6 and TRBJ2-7; 7 bases are a match to TRBD2. Unmatched junction bases numbered 7, after V lost 5 bases and J lost 3 bases. The CDR3 has 14 amino acids. Germline V gene sequence: CDR1 SGHVS, CDR2 FNYEAQ. In nucleotides, the CDR3 is TGTGCCAGCAGCCCGCCACGCGGGAGCTACGAGCAGTACTTC. It codes for CASSPPRGSYEQYF.

The table lists this clone with a count of one. V usage is TRBV10-3 and J usage is TRBJ2-7, with TRBD1 identical over 7 bases. This CDR3 spans 23 amino acids. With V trimmed by 6 bases and J by 1 base, 33 bases remained unmatched. Germline assignment: CDR1 ENHRY and CDR2 SYGVKD. The CDR3 region is CAISEGSPSLNQRGQLQSYEQYF. The CDR3 region has the DNA TGTGCCATCAGCGAAGGTTCTCCCTCACTAAACCAGAGGGGGCAGCTTCAATCCTACGAGCAGTACTTC.

This clone was counted only a few times. The chain recombines TRBV20-1 with TRBJ2-5; TRBD1 matches at 7 bases. Germline lookup yields CDR1 DFQATT and CDR2 SNEGSKA (reference sequence). Trimming at V came to 3 bases and at J to 4 bases, leaving 5 bases not matched to a gene. This CDR3 region has 13 residues. DNA for the CDR3: TGCAGTGCTAGTCGACAGGGTCTAGAGACCCAGTACTTC. As protein: CSASRQGLETQYF.

The chain links TRBV27 to TRBJ2-7, with 8 bases identical to TRBD1. The germline gives CDR1 MNHEY, CDR2 SMNVEV (reference sequence). CDR3 length equals 16 residues. V lost 5 bases, J lost 3 bases, and 12 bases stayed unmatched. CDR3 coding DNA: TGTGCCAGCAGTCTCGGGACAGGAACTTCCCTCTACGAGCAGTACTTC. Its translation: CASSLGTGTSLYEQYF.